Shown below are 19 T cell receptor beta chains from a single sample sequenced in a study of blood T cell repertoires in COVID-19. Produced via immunoSEQ multiplex PCR; TCRdb's table is partial and in-frame only. The table lists about 62,000 clones, 76% of them singletons. Sequenced: peripheral blood. The receptor source for this set is a woman between 50 and 59 years old with active or convalescent COVID-19.

This rearrangement joins TRBV5-4 to TRBJ1-2; 8 positions agree with TRBD1. CDR3 length equals 16 residues. Germline V gene lookup returns CDR1 SGHNT and CDR2 YYREEE (reference sequence). The V and J ends lost 4 bases and 7 bases, in that order; junction bases with no gene match: 15. In DNA, the CDR3 is TGTGCCAGCAGCCGGGAGGTGGGACAGGCGTCCGGTGGCTACACCTTC. Translated, it gives CASSREVGQASGGYTF.

V and J are TRBV11-2 and TRBJ1-3; tentatively, D is TRBD1 (6 bases). The germline V and J ends were trimmed by 5 bases and 4 bases, with 12 bases remaining between them. CDR3 length: 14 residues. Germline CDR1 and CDR2: SGHAT and FQNNGV. In nucleotides, the CDR3 is TGTGCCAGCAGCAACCAGGGGTACGGAAACACCATATATTTT. The encoded protein is CASSNQGYGNTIYF.

The chain is built from TRBV6-2 or TRBV6-3 and TRBJ2-3, with D unresolved. CDR1 is MNHEY, CDR2 SVGEGT, per germline. The CDR3 extends over 11 amino acids. V was cut by 5 bases and J by 6 bases, with 6 bases left in between. The CDR3 sequence: CASSTRDTQYF. In DNA, the CDR3 is TGTGCCAGCAGTACCCGGGATACGCAGTATTTT.

V gene TRBV5-8 combines with J gene TRBJ2-1; TRBD1 is a possible D gene (6 bases). The CDR3 extends over 15 amino acids. The V gene lost 5 bases and the J gene lost 1 base, with 13 bases spanning the gap. In germline, CDR1 is SGHTS, CDR2 YDEGEE. The CDR3 region has the DNA TGTGCCAGCAGTGTGCCTCAGGGGTCCTACAATGAGCAGTTCTTC. Its translation is CASSVPQGSYNEQFF. The full variable domain, its missing parts supplied by reference TRBV5-8 and TRBJ2-1, is EAGVTQSPTHLIKTRGQQATLRCSPISGHTSVYWYQQALGLGLQFLLWYDEGEERNRGNFPPRFSGRQFPNYSSELNVNALELEDSALYLCASSVPQGSYNEQFFGPGTRLTVL.

V is TRBV12-3 or TRBV12-4 and J is TRBJ2-7, with D possibly being TRBD2 (5 bases). CDR3 length: 12 amino acids. Trimming took off 6 bases at V and 7 bases at J, with 13 bases between the two ends. The CDR3 loop reads CASSWTDGEQYF. The CDR3 nucleotides are TGTGCCAGCAGCTGGACTGATGGGGAGCAGTACTTC.

V gene TRBV19 combines with J gene TRBJ1-1; no reliable D call. Looked up from germline, CDR1 is LNHDA and CDR2 is SQIVND (reference sequence). Trimming took 7 bases from V and 5 from J, leaving 17 bases between them. The length of the CDR3 is 14 residues. CDR3 region: CASILDPAGTEAFF. In DNA form, the CDR3 reads TGTGCCAGTATCCTCGACCCCGCGGGGACTGAAGCTTTCTTT.

The rearrangement joins TRBV5-8 to TRBJ1-1; the match to TRBD1 covers 9 bases. J was trimmed by 5 bases and V by 1 base; bases with no gene match: 3. Germline CDR1 SGHTS, CDR2 YDEGEE. The CDR3 is 14 amino acids. The CDR3 DNA is TGTGCCAGCAGCTTGACAGGGGGCAGGACTGAAGCTTTCTTT. It encodes CASSLTGGRTEAFF.

This rearrangement joins TRBV30 to TRBJ1-1; 8 bases are shared with TRBD1. Germline V lookup: CDR1 GTSNPN, CDR2 SVGIG (reference sequence). The CDR3 contains 15 residues. Unmatched junction bases numbered 7, after V lost 3 bases and J lost 1 base. As DNA, the CDR3 is TGTGCCTGGAGGCATCCGGGACAGGCGAACACTGAAGCTTTCTTT. Amino acids: CAWRHPGQANTEAFF.

The chain carries TRBV18 and TRBJ2-7; 9 nucleotides align to TRBD1. The length of the CDR3 is 13 residues. Germline V gene data show CDR1 as KGHSH and CDR2 as LQKENI. V lost 3 bases and J lost 9; bases outside the gene matches: 6. CDR3 nucleotide sequence: TGTGCCAGCTCACCCTCGGGACAGGGCGGGCAGTACTTC. Translation: CASSPSGQGGQYF.

About this clone: It may be a read error: a sequence one base away is much more abundant. Other DNA sequences in this specimen translate into the identical CDR3. The rearrangement links TRBV12-3 or TRBV12-4 to TRBJ1-1, with D perhaps TRBD1 (6 bases). Trimming cost V 6 bases and J 2 bases, with 10 bases left between them. This CDR3 has 13 amino acids. The CDR3 region is CASSLQGNTEAFF. The CDR3 DNA reads as TGTGCCAGCAGCTTACAGGGAAACACTGAAGCTTTCTTT.

This clone showed up just once. The CDR3 is CASSSTEFDEQFF. The CDR3 DNA is TGTGCCAGCAGCTCGACAGAATTCGATGAGCAGTTCTTC. The rearrangement uses TRBV5-6 and TRBJ2-1; possible D gene TRBD1, 5 bases. Germline V gene data show CDR1 as SGHDT and CDR2 as YYEEEE. CDR3 length: 13 residues. Trimming cost V 3 bases and J 8 bases, with 12 bases left between them.

The chain recombines TRBV6-4 with TRBJ2-1; TRBD2 agrees at 9 bases. Germline trimming cut 3 bases from V and 0 bases from J; bases unmatched to any gene: 6. This CDR3 comprises 17 residues. CDR1 is MRHNA, CDR2 SNTAGT, per germline. For the CDR3, the DNA is TGTGCCAGCAGTGATACGGGACTAGCAAGCTCCTACAATGAGCAGTTCTTC. Its translation: CASSDTGLASSYNEQFF.

The chain employs TRBV6-5 and TRBJ1-1; unclear D gene. The germline V and J ends were trimmed by 6 bases and 11 bases, with 13 bases remaining between them. Germline V lookup: CDR1 MNHEY, CDR2 SVGAGI. There are 11 residues in the CDR3. As DNA, the CDR3 is TGTGCCAGCAGCCTATCGGGTAGGGCTTTCTTT. This encodes CASSLSGRAFF.

The chain has TRBV5-4 and TRBJ2-3; 16 nucleotides match TRBD2. The junction had 6 bases not matched to a gene; V was cut back by 4 bases and J by 4 bases. Germline V gene sequence: CDR1 SGHNT, CDR2 YYREEE (reference sequence). The CDR3 is 17 amino acids. The CDR3 bases are TGTGCCAGCAGCCCGGGACTAGCGGGAGGGACAGCAGATACGCAGTATTTT. Its protein product is CASSPGLAGGTADTQYF.

This CDR3 is CASSLVSQGGDTQYF. The CDR3 bases are TGTGCCAGCAGCTTAGTTTCCCAAGGGGGGGACACGCAGTATTTT. V and J are TRBV11-2 and TRBJ2-3, with D perhaps matching TRBD2 (7 bases). From germline, CDR1 is SGHAT and CDR2 FQNNGV. The V gene lost 1 base and the J gene lost 9 bases, with 17 bases spanning the gap. CDR3 size: 15 residues.

The chain joins TRBV19 to TRBJ2-5, with D maybe TRBD1 (6 bases). V was cut by 6 bases and J by 1 base, with 18 bases left in between. CDR1 LNHDA and CDR2 SQIVND come from the germline V gene (reference sequence). The CDR3 is made up of 16 amino acids. CDR3 sequence reads: CASRDRDTGCQETQYF. In DNA form, the CDR3 reads TGTGCCAGTAGAGATCGGGACACCGGATGCCAAGAGACCCAGTACTTC.

The J gene is TRBJ1-3, the V gene TRBV19; D uncertain. The CDR3 sequence is 15 residues long. The V end was cut by 6 bases, the J end by 0 bases, with 12 bases between. Germline V gene lookup returns CDR1 LNHDA and CDR2 SQIVND (reference sequence). The CDR3 DNA reads TGTGCCAGTAGCGTCGACACTAGCTCTGGAAACACCATATATTTT. The encoded protein is CASSVDTSSGNTIYF.

This clone has only a few counts. The chain employs TRBV29-1 and TRBJ1-1; D is undetermined. The V gene's germline CDR1 is SQVTM and CDR2 ANQGSEA. Trimming pared 3 bases from V and 0 bases from J, leaving 8 bases between. This CDR3 has 13 amino acids. In DNA form, the CDR3 reads TGCAGCGTTGAGCGGGAGGTGAACACTGAAGCTTTCTTT. Its translation is CSVEREVNTEAFF.

This clone was seen only once. The chain links TRBV3-1 (or the pseudogene TRBV3-2) to TRBJ2-7, with 7 bases that match TRBD2. This CDR3 has 14 residues. V gave up 1 base and J gave up 5 bases; unmatched junction bases: 5. Looked up from germline, CDR1 is LGHDT and CDR2 is YNNKEL (reference sequence). The CDR3 bases are TGTGCCAGCAGCCAAGCTACTAGCGTTCACGAGCAGTACTTC. Its protein product is CASSQATSVHEQYF.